The next 5 T cell receptor beta chains were all read from a single sample in a study of blood T cell repertoires in COVID-19. Produced via immunoSEQ multiplex PCR; TCRdb's table is partial and in-frame only. The sample yields roughly 230,000 clones, approximately 91% seen once. The sequencing input was peripheral blood. These receptors were taken from a man aged 25 to 40 with COVID-19, enrolled during active disease.

The chain joins TRBV19 to TRBJ1-2; D is unclear. Trimming cost V 7 bases and J 7 bases, with 19 bases left between them. Germline V gene lookup returns CDR1 LNHDA and CDR2 SQIVND (reference sequence). CDR3 size: 14 residues. This CDR3 reads CASTTRGRVRGYTF. As DNA, the CDR3 is TGTGCCAGTACCACCCGGGGTAGGGTACGTGGCTACACCTTC.

The chain is built from TRBV6-5 and TRBJ1-2; 8 nucleotides agree with TRBD1. With 1 base clipped from V and 4 bases from J, the junction kept 8 bases outside the gene matches. The CDR3 consists of 16 residues. Per germline, CDR1 MNHEY and CDR2 SVGAGI. This CDR3 is CASSYWGQALLYGYTF. The CDR3 DNA follows: TGTGCCAGCAGTTACTGGGGACAGGCGCTCCTCTATGGCTACACCTTC.

The chain uses TRBV29-1 and TRBJ2-7, with 7 bases fitting TRBD1. V was clipped by 4 bases and J by 5 bases; unmatched bases: 11. This CDR3 contains 14 residues. Looked up from germline, CDR1 is SQVTM and CDR2 is ANQGSEA. CDR3 protein: CSVVVQGTRDEQYF. The CDR3 DNA is TGCAGCGTTGTGGTACAGGGGACAAGGGACGAGCAGTACTTC.

The V call is TRBV19, the J call TRBJ1-5; tentatively, D is TRBD1 (5 bases). CDR1 is LNHDA and CDR2 is SQIVND in the germline V gene (reference sequence). V shed 7 bases and J shed 7 bases, with 17 bases lying between them. The CDR3 totals 14 residues. The CDR3 here is CASTLGGDRQPQHF. The CDR3 nucleotides are TGTGCCAGTACCCTGGGAGGGGATCGGCAGCCCCAGCATTTT.

V and J are TRBV9 and TRBJ1-4; TRBD1 is a possible D gene (5 bases). The CDR3 runs 14 residues. In germline, CDR1 is SGDLS, CDR2 YYNGEE. Trimming left V 6 bases short and J 7 bases short, with 16 bases between. The DNA for the CDR3 is TGTGCCAGCAACCGGGGGGAGGGCGTTGAAAAACTGTTTTTT. Translating gives CASNRGEGVEKLFF.